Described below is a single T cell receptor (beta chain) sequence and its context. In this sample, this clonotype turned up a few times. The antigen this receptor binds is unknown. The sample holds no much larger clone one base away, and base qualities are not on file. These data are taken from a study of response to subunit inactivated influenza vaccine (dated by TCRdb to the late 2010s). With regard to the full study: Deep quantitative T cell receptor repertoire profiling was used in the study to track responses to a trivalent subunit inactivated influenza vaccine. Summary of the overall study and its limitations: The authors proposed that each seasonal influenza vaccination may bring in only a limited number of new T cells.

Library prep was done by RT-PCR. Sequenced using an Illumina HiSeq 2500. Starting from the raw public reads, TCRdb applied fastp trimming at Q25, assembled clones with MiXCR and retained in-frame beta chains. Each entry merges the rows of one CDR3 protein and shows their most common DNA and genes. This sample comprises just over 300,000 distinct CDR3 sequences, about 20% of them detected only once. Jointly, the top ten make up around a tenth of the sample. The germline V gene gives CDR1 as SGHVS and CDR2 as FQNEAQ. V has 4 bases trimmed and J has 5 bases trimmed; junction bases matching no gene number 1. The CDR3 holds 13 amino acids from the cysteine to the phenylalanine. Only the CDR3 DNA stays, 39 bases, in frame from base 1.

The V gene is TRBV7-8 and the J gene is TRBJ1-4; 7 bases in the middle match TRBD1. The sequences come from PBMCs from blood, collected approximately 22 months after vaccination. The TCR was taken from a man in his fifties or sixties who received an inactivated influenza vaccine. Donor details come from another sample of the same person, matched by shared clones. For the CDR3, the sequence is CASSSDRNEKLFF. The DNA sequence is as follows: TGTGCCAGCAGCTCGGACAGGAATGAAAAACTGTTTTTT.